The present entry profiles one TCR beta chain with its context. Other nucleotide sequences in the sample specify the same CDR3. The sample originates from a study of blood T cell repertoires in COVID-19. Overall study context: Sources were T cells, B-cell-depleted T cells, or PBMCs; the material itself was cDNA or gDNA.

J lost 2 bases, V lost 3 bases, and 3 bases had no gene match. CDR3 length: 15 residues. Germline V gene lookup returns CDR1 MNHEY and CDR2 SMNVEV (reference sequence). Per the authors' pipeline: Reference gene primer amplification gave nucleated cell count estimates. Data came from immunoSEQ multiplex PCR; TCRdb stores just in-frame clones and leaves some out. V and J calls and clone size are given by that table; D and trimming were obtained from the DNA. The table records 110,000 to 150,000 clones, around 84% of them present only once. The sample was peripheral blood. The origin of this receptor is a woman between 45 and 60 years old with acute or convalescent COVID-19. This rearrangement joins TRBV27 to TRBJ1-5; 8 bases fit TRBD1. In nucleotides, the CDR3 is TGTGCCAGCAGTTTCCAGGGGGCGGGCAATCAGCCCCAGCATTTT. This sequence encodes CASSFQGAGNQPQHF.